These 12 T cell receptor beta chains originate from one sample sequenced in a study of T-cell memory formation after mild COVID-19. TCRdb reprocessed the 5' RACE reads via MiXCR and lists one record per CDR3 protein. This sample carries about 250,000 distinct CDR3 sequences, 15% of them seen once, and the ten largest clones take over 2%. Sequencing was done on a sample of PBMCs or a T cell subset sorted from them (not recorded which). The origin of the receptors is an adult woman who had mild COVID-19 (a few samples of this study predate the infection). Cell type and time point are not known.

This chain joins TRBV10-3 and TRBJ2-3; TRBD2 agrees at 8 bases. Germline CDR1 is ENHRY and CDR2 is SYGVKD. This CDR3 contains 14 residues. Unmatched junction bases numbered 6, after V lost 4 bases and J lost 6 bases. The CDR3 reads CAISAGGSQDTQYF. The CDR3 DNA is TGTGCCATCAGTGCGGGAGGGTCACAGGATACGCAGTATTTT.

The chain uses TRBV10-3 and TRBJ2-3; D gene uncertain. The CDR3 is made up of 14 amino acids. Germline CDR1 reads ENHRY; CDR2 reads SYGVKD. Trimming cost V 5 bases and J 1 base, with 10 bases left between them. CDR3 protein: CAISLEVGTDTQYF. The CDR3, as DNA: TGTGCCATCAGTCTCGAGGTCGGCACAGATACGCAGTATTTT.

The rearrangement uses TRBV30 and TRBJ2-3; 8 bases match TRBD2. The CDR3 has 14 residues. V lost 3 bases and J lost 2; bases outside the gene matches: 4. The V gene's germline CDR1 is GTSNPN and CDR2 SVGIG (reference sequence). The CDR3 nucleotides read TGTGCCTGGAGCGGGAGGGCCTCCACAGATACGCAGTATTTT. Encoded protein: CAWSGRASTDTQYF.

The rearrangement links TRBV5-1 to TRBJ2-1, with TRBD2 matching over 13 bases. CDR3 length: 17 amino acids. Trimming removed 0 bases from V and 7 bases from J; junction bases left unmatched: 7. Looked up from germline, CDR1 is SGHRS and CDR2 is YFSETQ. The CDR3 nucleotides read TGCGCCAGCAGCTTGGCGCAACTAGCGGGAGGGCAGAATGAGCAGTTCTTC. Translation: CASSLAQLAGGQNEQFF.

This clonotype has a handful of counts. The chain carries TRBV5-1 and TRBJ1-1; 7 bases match TRBD1. Germline CDR1 SGHRS, CDR2 YFSETQ. The ends lost 4 bases at V and 0 bases at J; junction bases unmatched: 6. The CDR3 spans 15 residues. The CDR3 here is CASSVQGQLNTEAFF. The CDR3 nucleotides read TGCGCCAGCAGCGTACAGGGACAGCTGAACACTGAAGCTTTCTTT. The variable domain in full, with the rest retrieved from reference TRBV5-1 and TRBJ1-1, is KAGVTQTPRYLIKTRGQQVTLSCSPISGHRSVSWYQQTPGQGLQFLFEYFSETQRNKGNFPGRFSGRQFSNSRSEMNVSTLELGDSALYLCASSVQGQLNTEAFFGQGTRLTVV.

V gene TRBV29-1 combines with J gene TRBJ1-2; 7 nucleotides match TRBD1. The CDR3 runs 14 residues. The junction had 9 bases not matched to a gene; V was cut back by 5 bases and J by 3 bases. Per germline, CDR1 SQVTM and CDR2 ANQGSEA. CDR3 loop: CSVWGLDRYYGYTF. DNA for the CDR3: TGCAGCGTTTGGGGATTGGACAGGTACTATGGCTACACCTTC.

This clonotype was seen at least ten times. J is TRBJ2-7 and V is TRBV7-2, with a possible D match to TRBD2 (5 bases). Trimming shortened V by 6 bases and J by 1 base, and 16 bases separated the two germline ends. Germline V gene lookup returns CDR1 SGHTA and CDR2 FQGNSA. The CDR3 sequence is 15 residues long. The DNA for the CDR3 is TGTGCCAGCAGTTCTAGGGCCCGGGGATCCTACGAGCAGTACTTC. This gives the protein CASSSRARGSYEQYF.

This clonotype has only a few counts. The chain uses TRBV7-6 and TRBJ2-7; 14 positions agree with TRBD2. The J segment lost 4 bases and the V segment lost 5 bases, leaving 4 bases of the junction unmatched. CDR1 and CDR2 from the germline V gene are SGHVS and FNYEAQ. The CDR3 has 15 amino acids. CDR3 sequence (DNA): TGTGCCAGCAGCCCCCGACTAGCGGGAGGGTACGAGCAGTACTTC. Amino acid sequence: CASSPRLAGGYEQYF.

Here the CDR3 DNA reads TGTGCCAGCAGTGACCGGACAGGGGGCAACACTGAAGCTTTCTTT. Translation gives CASSDRTGGNTEAFF. The chain links TRBV12-3 or TRBV12-4 to TRBJ1-1; 11 bases match TRBD1. This CDR3 contains 15 residues. Unmatched junction bases numbered 4, after V lost 5 bases and J lost 2 bases.

J is TRBJ2-1 and V is TRBV29-1; D may be TRBD1 (6 bases). With 0 bases removed from V and 5 bases from J, the gap between germline ends came to 17 bases. CDR1 is SQVTM, CDR2 ANQGSEA, per germline. The CDR3 extends over 16 amino acids. In DNA, the CDR3 is TGCAGCGTTGAAGAGCTACAGGGTCATCCTGACAATGAGCAGTTCTTC. Translating it yields CSVEELQGHPDNEQFF.

As DNA, the CDR3 is TGTGCCAGCAGTCACAGAGCGGGAAACACCGGGGAGCTGTTTTTT. It specifies CASSHRAGNTGELFF. This sequence joins TRBV3-1 and TRBJ2-2; TRBD2 aligns across 7 bases. Trimming removed 6 bases from V and 2 bases from J; junction bases left unmatched: 6. Germline V gene lookup returns CDR1 LGHDT and CDR2 YNNKEL (reference sequence). There are 15 residues in the CDR3.

This clonotype has only a few counts. The gene calls are TRBV6-2 or TRBV6-3 and TRBJ1-1; 10 positions agree with TRBD1. The V gene's germline CDR1 is MNHEY and CDR2 SVGEGT. The V segment lost 6 bases and the J segment 4 bases; nucleotides outside the gene matches: 17. This CDR3 has 18 residues. CDR3 residues: CASSRPRQGALRTTEAFF. CDR3 sequence (DNA): TGTGCCAGCAGCCGCCCCCGACAGGGGGCTCTTCGGACCACTGAAGCTTTCTTT.